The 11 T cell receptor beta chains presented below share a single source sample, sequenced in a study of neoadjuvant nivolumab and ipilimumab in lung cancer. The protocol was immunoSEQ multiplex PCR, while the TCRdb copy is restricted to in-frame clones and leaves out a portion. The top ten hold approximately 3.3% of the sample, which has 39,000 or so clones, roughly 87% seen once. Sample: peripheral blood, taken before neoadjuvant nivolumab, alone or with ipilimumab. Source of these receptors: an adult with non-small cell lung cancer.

CDR3 sequence: CASSLGGQGVGNTIYF. CDR3 in DNA: TGCGCCAGCAGCTTGGGTGGACAGGGGGTTGGAAACACCATATATTTT. The rearrangement joins TRBV5-1 to TRBJ1-3; TRBD1 matches 10 bases. CDR1 is SGHRS and CDR2 is YFSETQ in the germline V gene. V was clipped by 0 bases and J by 3 bases; unmatched bases: 3. This CDR3 comprises 16 residues.

The DNA of the CDR3 is TGTGCCAGCAGCTCGTACGGACAGGGAGGGGATACGCAGTATTTT. Translated, it gives CASSSYGQGGDTQYF. This chain uses TRBV7-2 with TRBJ2-3; D might be TRBD1 (8 bases). The germline CDR1 and CDR2 sequences are SGHTA and FQGNSA. The V and J ends lost 4 bases and 6 bases respectively, with 17 bases between them. This CDR3 has 15 amino acids.

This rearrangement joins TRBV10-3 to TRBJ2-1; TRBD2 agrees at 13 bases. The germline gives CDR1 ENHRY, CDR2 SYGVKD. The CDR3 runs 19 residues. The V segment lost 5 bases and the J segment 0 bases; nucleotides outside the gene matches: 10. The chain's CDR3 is CAISIQGGLAGSSYNEQFF. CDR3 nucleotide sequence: TGTGCCATCAGTATACAGGGGGGACTAGCGGGAAGCTCCTACAATGAGCAGTTCTTC.

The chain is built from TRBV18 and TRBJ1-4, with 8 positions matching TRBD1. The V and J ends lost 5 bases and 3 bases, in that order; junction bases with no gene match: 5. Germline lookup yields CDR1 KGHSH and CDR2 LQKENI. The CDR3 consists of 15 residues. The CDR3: CASSSNRGANEKLFF. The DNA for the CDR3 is TGTGCCAGCTCATCCAACAGGGGGGCTAATGAAAAACTGTTTTTT.

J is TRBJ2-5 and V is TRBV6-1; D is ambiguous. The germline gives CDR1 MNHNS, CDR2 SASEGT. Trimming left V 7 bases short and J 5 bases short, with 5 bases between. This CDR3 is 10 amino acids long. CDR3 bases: TGTGCCAGCACTATGGAGACCCAGTACTTC. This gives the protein CASTMETQYF.

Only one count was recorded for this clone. In DNA, the CDR3 is TGTGCCTGGAGTGCGACACTGTACACAGATACGCAGTATTTT. This encodes CAWSATLYTDTQYF. This chain joins TRBV30 and TRBJ2-3; D remains ambiguous. Trimming cost V 1 base and J 2 bases, with 10 bases left between them. The CDR3 has 14 amino acids. Germline CDR1 reads GTSNPN; CDR2 reads SVGIG (reference sequence).

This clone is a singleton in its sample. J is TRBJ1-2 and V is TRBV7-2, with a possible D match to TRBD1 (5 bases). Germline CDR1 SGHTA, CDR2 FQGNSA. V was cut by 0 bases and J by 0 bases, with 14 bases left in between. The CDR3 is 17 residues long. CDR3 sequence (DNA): TGTGCCAGCAGCTTAGCCAGCCGGGACCCTGCTAACTATGGCTACACCTTC. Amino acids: CASSLASRDPANYGYTF.

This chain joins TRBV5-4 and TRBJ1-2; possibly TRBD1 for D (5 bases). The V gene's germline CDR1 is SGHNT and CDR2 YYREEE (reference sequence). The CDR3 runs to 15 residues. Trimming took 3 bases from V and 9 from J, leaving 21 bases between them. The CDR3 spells CASSSGQGGLRSYTF. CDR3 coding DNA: TGTGCCAGCAGCTCGGGCCAGGGCGGTCTTCGAAGCTACACCTTC. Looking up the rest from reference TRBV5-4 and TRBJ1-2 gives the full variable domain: ETGVTQSPTHLIKTRGQQVTLRCSSQSGHNTVSWYQQALGQGPQFIFQYYREEENGRGNFPPRFSGLQFPNYSSELNVNALELDDSALYLCASSSGQGGLRSYTFGSGTRLTVV.

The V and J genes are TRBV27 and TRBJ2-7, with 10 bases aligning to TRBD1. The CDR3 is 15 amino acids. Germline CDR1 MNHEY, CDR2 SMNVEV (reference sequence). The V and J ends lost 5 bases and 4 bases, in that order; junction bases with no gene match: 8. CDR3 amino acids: CASSQYGDRGYEQYF. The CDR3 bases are TGTGCCAGCAGTCAATACGGGGACAGGGGATACGAGCAGTACTTC.

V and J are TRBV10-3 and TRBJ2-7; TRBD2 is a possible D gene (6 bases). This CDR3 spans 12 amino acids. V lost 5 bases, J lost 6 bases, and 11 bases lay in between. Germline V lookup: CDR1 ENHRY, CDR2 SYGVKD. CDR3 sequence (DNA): TGTGCCATCAGTACCCAGGGAGGCGAGCAGTACTTC. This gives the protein CAISTQGGEQYF.

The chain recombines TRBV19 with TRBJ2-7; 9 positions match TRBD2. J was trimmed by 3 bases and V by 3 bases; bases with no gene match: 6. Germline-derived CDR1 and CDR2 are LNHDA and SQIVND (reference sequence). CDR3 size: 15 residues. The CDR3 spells CASSINSGSLYEQYF. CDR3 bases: TGTGCCAGTAGTATTAATAGCGGGAGTCTCTACGAGCAGTACTTC.